Shown below are 32 T cell receptor beta chains from a single sample sequenced in a study of cytomegalovirus exposure and HLA in healthy donors. The PCR employed 60 Vbeta primers together with 13 Jbeta primers. Sequencing used immunoSEQ multiplex PCR; TCRdb keeps in-frame clones, though not all of them. The sample includes under 250,000 clones, roughly 79% of them seen just once. The sequenced sample was PBMCs. The receptors come from a man aged 25 to 40 in good health and CMV-seronegative.

This chain connects TRBV14 to TRBJ1-4; tentative D call: TRBD1 (5 bases). There are 15 residues in the CDR3. The ends were cut back, 1 base at V and 7 bases at J, with 13 bases in the middle. CDR1 and CDR2 from the germline V gene are SGHDN and FVKESK. CDR3: CASSQVGGVGEKLFF. The CDR3 nucleotides are TGTGCCAGCAGCCAAGTGGGGGGGGTTGGTGAAAAACTGTTTTTT.

This clone was seen once. In nucleotides, the CDR3 is TGTGCCAGCAGTTTCGTTTCCGGACTAGTTTTAGGTGAGCAGTTCTTC. Translating it yields CASSFVSGLVLGEQFF. The J gene is TRBJ2-1, the V gene TRBV28, with 7 bases that match TRBD2. The CDR3 length is 16 residues. J was trimmed by 9 bases and V by 3 bases; bases with no gene match: 14. Germline values: CDR1 MDHEN, CDR2 SYDVKM.

The V and J genes are TRBV6-1 and TRBJ1-4; possibly TRBD1 for D (5 bases). Per the germline V gene, CDR1 is MNHNS and CDR2 is SASEGT. V lost 9 bases and J 1 base, leaving 9 bases between the germline ends. The CDR3 loop spans 13 amino acids. The DNA for the CDR3 is TGTGCCAGTACAGACAGAACTAATGAAAAACTGTTTTTT. It yields the protein CASTDRTNEKLFF.

The chain links TRBV6-1 to TRBJ2-3, with 8 bases identical to TRBD2. The CDR3 covers 13 residues. After removal of 1 base from V and 10 bases from J, the junction contained 4 bases not matched to a gene. Germline V CDR1 and CDR2: MNHNS, SASEGT. The CDR3, as DNA: TGTGCCAGCAGTGAAGAAGCACTAGCGGCGCAGTATTTT. Protein: CASSEEALAAQYF.

The rearrangement uses TRBV5-1 and TRBJ2-7, with TRBD2 identical over 10 bases. V trimming: 9 bases; J trimming: 5 bases; junction bases outside the gene matches: 20. Germline CDR1 reads SGHRS; CDR2 reads YFSETQ. The CDR3 extends over 17 amino acids. CDR3 sequence: CATPPGLAERGRNEQYF. The CDR3 nucleotides are TGCGCCACCCCCCCCGGACTAGCGGAGAGGGGGAGAAACGAGCAGTACTTC.

J is TRBJ2-7 and V is TRBV11-2, with 9 bases lining up with TRBD1. The J segment lost 0 bases and the V segment lost 5 bases, leaving 11 bases of the junction unmatched. This CDR3 has 17 amino acids. Germline V gene lookup returns CDR1 SGHAT and CDR2 FQNNGV. Here the CDR3 DNA reads TGTGCCAGCAGCCGTCCCGGGACAGGGTACGACTCCTACGAGCAGTACTTC. Its protein is CASSRPGTGYDSYEQYF.

The gene calls are TRBV6-6 and TRBJ2-7; 7 bases line up with TRBD1. V lost 6 bases to trimming and J lost 5 bases; unmatched junction nucleotides: 7. Germline CDR1 reads MNHNY; CDR2 reads SVGAGI (reference sequence). This CDR3 spans 13 amino acids. CDR3 sequence reads: CASSNRGPHEQYF. In DNA, the CDR3 is TGTGCCAGCAGCAACAGGGGTCCGCACGAGCAGTACTTC.

The chain joins TRBV6-1 to TRBJ1-5; 9 bases map to TRBD1. CDR1 is MNHNS, CDR2 SASEGT, per germline. This CDR3 has 12 amino acids. The J segment lost 6 bases and the V segment lost 10 bases, leaving 4 bases of the junction unmatched. Here the CDR3 reads CAIGTGSQPQHF. The CDR3 DNA follows: TGTGCCATCGGGACAGGGAGTCAGCCCCAGCATTTT.

This clone showed up just a few times. V and J are TRBV5-1 and TRBJ1-1, with 10 positions matching TRBD1. The CDR3 extends over 15 amino acids. J was trimmed by 4 bases and V by 4 bases; bases with no gene match: 7. Looked up from germline, CDR1 is SGHRS and CDR2 is YFSETQ. The CDR3 DNA follows: TGCGCCAGCAGCGGGACAGGGGACGTCACCACTGAAGCTTTCTTT. This sequence encodes CASSGTGDVTTEAFF.

This chain uses TRBV10-2 with TRBJ1-5; 10 bases are shared with TRBD1. CDR1 is WSHSY and CDR2 is SAAADI in the germline V gene. V shed 0 bases and J 2 bases; nucleotides not matched to a gene: 1. The CDR3 has 16 amino acids. The CDR3 is CASSESGQGGNQPQHF. The CDR3 nucleotides read TGCGCCAGCAGTGAGTCAGGACAGGGGGGCAATCAGCCCCAGCATTTT.

The chain combines TRBV11-2 with TRBJ2-7, with 7 nucleotides matching TRBD2. CDR3 length equals 14 residues. From germline, CDR1 is SGHAT and CDR2 FQNNGV. Unmatched junction bases numbered 10, after V lost 10 bases and J lost 1 base. CDR3 loop: CAIGSPGLSYEQYF. CDR3 coding DNA: TGTGCCATCGGAAGCCCGGGACTATCCTACGAGCAGTACTTC.

The CDR3 DNA reads as TGTGCCACCAGCAGACCAAATGAAAAACTGTTTTTT. Its translation: CATSRPNEKLFF. The rearrangement joins TRBV15 to TRBJ1-4, with D hard to call. Looked up from germline, CDR1 is LNHNV and CDR2 is YYDKDF (reference sequence). The CDR3 loop spans 12 amino acids. Trimming removed 2 bases from V and 5 bases from J, with 3 bases in between.

The J gene is TRBJ2-1, the V gene TRBV14; 9 nucleotides match TRBD2. Per the germline V gene, CDR1 is SGHDN and CDR2 is FVKESK. Germline trimming cut 2 bases from V and 7 bases from J; bases unmatched to any gene: 6. CDR3 length: 15 residues. The CDR3 nucleotides read TGTGCCAGCAGCCAACTAGCGGGATTAAATAATGAGCAGTTCTTC. Its translation: CASSQLAGLNNEQFF.

The sample holds a few counts of this clone. The chain recombines TRBV2 with TRBJ1-5; D is undetermined. The CDR3 totals 13 residues. With 2 bases removed from V and 3 bases from J, the gap between germline ends came to 5 bases. Germline lookup yields CDR1 SNHLY and CDR2 FYNNEI. The CDR3: CASSESVNQPQHF. The DNA for the CDR3 is TGTGCCAGCAGTGAATCGGTCAATCAGCCCCAGCATTTT.

This rearrangement joins TRBV2 to TRBJ1-5; D unresolved. The germline gives CDR1 SNHLY, CDR2 FYNNEI. Between the trimmed V and J ends, which lost 6 bases and 0 bases, there was a span of 9 bases. The CDR3 has 14 residues. In nucleotides, the CDR3 is TGTGCCAGCAGGGTAGACACTAGCAATCAGCCCCAGCATTTT. Encoded protein: CASRVDTSNQPQHF.

The V call is TRBV6-1, the J call TRBJ2-2; TRBD1 aligns across 7 bases. The trim removed 5 bases at V and 7 bases at J, leaving 10 bases unmatched. CDR3 length: 15 residues. The germline CDR1 and CDR2 sequences are MNHNS and SASEGT. CDR3 nucleotides: TGTGCCAGCAGTTTTTGGGCAGGGGGTGACGGGGAGCTGTTTTTT. It translates to CASSFWAGGDGELFF.

The chain links TRBV7-9 to TRBJ2-3; 8 nucleotides agree with TRBD1. Germline CDR1 is SEHNR and CDR2 is FQNEAQ (reference sequence). There are 15 residues in the CDR3. V lost 3 bases and J lost 3; bases outside the gene matches: 5. The DNA of the CDR3 is TGTGCCAGCAGCTTCCCTACAGGGGGGACAGATACGCAGTATTTT. It is translated as CASSFPTGGTDTQYF.

The chain has TRBV28 and TRBJ2-6, with TRBD1 identical over 12 bases. V trimming: 4 bases; J trimming: 4 bases; junction bases outside the gene matches: 17. The CDR3 has 21 residues. Germline-derived CDR1 and CDR2 are MDHEN and SYDVKM. The CDR3 reads CASSSPMMVGDRGRGANVLTF. CDR3 in DNA: TGTGCCAGCAGTTCCCCAATGATGGTGGGGGACAGGGGGCGCGGGGCCAACGTCCTGACTTTC.

The chain couples TRBV30 to TRBJ1-1, with TRBD1 matching 9 bases. Trimming cost V 0 bases and J 6 bases; bases outside gene matches: 17. Germline CDR1 reads GTSNPN; CDR2 reads SVGIG (reference sequence). The CDR3 length is 18 residues. The CDR3 bases are TGTGCCTGGAGTGTATTCGGACAGGGGAGTGGTATGTTCCCTGAAGCTTTCTTT. Translating it yields CAWSVFGQGSGMFPEAFF.

The chain combines TRBV12-5 with TRBJ2-3, with D tentatively TRBD2 (5 bases). Trimming stripped 3 bases from V and 2 bases from J, with 12 bases between. The CDR3 loop spans 15 amino acids. Germline V lookup: CDR1 LGHNT, CDR2 FRNRAP. Here the CDR3 DNA reads TGTGCTAGTGGTTTAAGTAGCGCACTCACAGATACGCAGTATTTT. Translated: CASGLSSALTDTQYF.

The gene calls are TRBV5-4 and TRBJ2-1; possible D gene TRBD1, 6 bases. The CDR3 contains 13 residues. The V and J ends lost 4 bases and 4 bases respectively, with 9 bases between them. In germline, CDR1 is SGHNT, CDR2 YYREEE (reference sequence). CDR3: CASSVDRYNEQFF. For the CDR3, the DNA is TGTGCCAGCAGCGTAGACAGGTACAATGAGCAGTTCTTC.

The genes are TRBV6-6 and TRBJ1-1; 8 nucleotides agree with TRBD1. With 6 bases clipped from V and 5 bases from J, the junction kept 5 bases outside the gene matches. This CDR3 has 13 residues. Germline V gene lookup returns CDR1 MNHNY and CDR2 SVGAGI (reference sequence). Here the CDR3 reads CASRPGGVTEAFF. As DNA, the CDR3 is TGTGCCAGCAGGCCAGGGGGCGTTACTGAAGCTTTCTTT.

Note on this clone: The sample has other DNA sequences that encode this CDR3 too. The CDR3 spells CSVRLAGSYEQYF. The CDR3 DNA is TGCAGCGTTCGGCTAGCGGGAAGCTACGAGCAGTACTTC. The chain is built from TRBV29-1 and TRBJ2-7, with 9 bases aligning to TRBD2. This CDR3 has 13 residues. Trimming removed 5 bases from V and 3 bases from J; junction bases left unmatched: 5. Germline assignment: CDR1 SQVTM and CDR2 ANQGSEA.

The table lists this clone with a count of one. This chain connects TRBV10-3 to TRBJ2-7; possible D gene TRBD2, 6 bases. The length of the CDR3 is 15 residues. Germline V CDR1 and CDR2: ENHRY, SYGVKD. Trimming took off 6 bases at V and 3 bases at J, with 18 bases between the two ends. CDR3 sequence (DNA): TGTGCCATCAGCCGTGGGGAGGCGGAGGGCTACGAGCAGTACTTC. This sequence encodes CAISRGEAEGYEQYF.

This clone was counted a few times. The rearrangement joins TRBV5-5 to TRBJ2-2; 9 bases fit TRBD2. Trimming removed 0 bases from V and 6 bases from J; junction bases left unmatched: 0. This CDR3 is built from 14 residues. CDR1 is SGHKS, CDR2 YYEKEE, per germline (reference sequence). The CDR3 nucleotides are TGTGCCAGCAGCTTGGTAGCGGGAGCCGGGGAGCTGTTTTTT. As protein: CASSLVAGAGELFF.

This rearrangement joins TRBV5-1 to TRBJ2-7; TRBD1 matches 7 bases. The ends lost 0 bases at V and 6 bases at J; junction bases unmatched: 9. CDR3 length equals 15 residues. Germline CDR1 and CDR2: SGHRS and YFSETQ. The CDR3 DNA sequence: TGCGCCAGCAGCTTGGGGGACAGCATAACCCGCGAGCAGTACTTC. Residues: CASSLGDSITREQYF.

This clone has only one observation. The rearrangement joins TRBV6-1 to TRBJ2-3, with 12 positions matching TRBD2. CDR3 length equals 15 residues. V gave up 4 bases and J gave up 5 bases; unmatched junction bases: 4. CDR1 is MNHNS and CDR2 is SASEGT in the germline V gene. CDR3 residues: CASSGLAGVRDTQYF. Written as DNA, the CDR3 is TGTGCCAGCAGTGGACTAGCGGGAGTCCGAGATACGCAGTATTTT.

This chain connects TRBV7-3 to TRBJ2-5; TRBD2 matches at 10 bases. This CDR3 region has 16 residues. The germline V gene has CDR1 SGHTA and CDR2 FQGTGA. V lost 1 base, J lost 5 bases, and 7 bases stayed unmatched. The CDR3 DNA follows: TGTGCCAGCAGCTTAAATCCTAGCGGGAGAGTTGAGACCCAGTACTTC. It specifies CASSLNPSGRVETQYF.

J is TRBJ2-1 and V is TRBV20-1; D is ambiguous. This CDR3 region has 11 residues. The germline CDR1 and CDR2 sequences are DFQATT and SNEGSKA (reference sequence). Deletions cut 7 bases from V and 6 bases from J, with 10 bases between. This CDR3 reads CSGRLGNEQFF. The CDR3 DNA reads as TGCAGTGGGAGACTGGGCAATGAGCAGTTCTTC.

This chain links TRBV7-2 with TRBJ2-7; 8 bases line up with TRBD1. Germline V lookup: CDR1 SGHTA, CDR2 FQGNSA. CDR3 size: 13 residues. V lost 6 bases and J lost 2; bases outside the gene matches: 3. The CDR3 sequence: CASSWTGPYEQYF. The CDR3 region has the DNA TGTGCCAGCAGTTGGACAGGGCCCTACGAGCAGTACTTC.

This chain joins TRBV29-1 and TRBJ2-1, with TRBD2 identical over 13 bases. Losses at the gene ends were 3 bases for V and 2 bases for J; bases not matched to a gene: 4. The CDR3 contains 16 residues. Per the germline V gene, CDR1 is SQVTM and CDR2 is ANQGSEA. CDR3 amino acids: CSVEGGTSGAYNEQFF. The CDR3, as DNA: TGCAGCGTTGAGGGGGGGACTAGCGGGGCCTACAATGAGCAGTTCTTC.

The CDR3 protein is CASRGQGDEQYF. The CDR3 bases are TGTGCCAGCAGGGGACAGGGGGACGAGCAGTACTTC. This chain joins TRBV27 and TRBJ2-7, with 11 bases fitting TRBD1. CDR1 and CDR2 from the germline V gene are MNHEY and SMNVEV (reference sequence). CDR3 length: 12 residues. V trimming: 6 bases; J trimming: 5 bases; junction bases outside the gene matches: 0.